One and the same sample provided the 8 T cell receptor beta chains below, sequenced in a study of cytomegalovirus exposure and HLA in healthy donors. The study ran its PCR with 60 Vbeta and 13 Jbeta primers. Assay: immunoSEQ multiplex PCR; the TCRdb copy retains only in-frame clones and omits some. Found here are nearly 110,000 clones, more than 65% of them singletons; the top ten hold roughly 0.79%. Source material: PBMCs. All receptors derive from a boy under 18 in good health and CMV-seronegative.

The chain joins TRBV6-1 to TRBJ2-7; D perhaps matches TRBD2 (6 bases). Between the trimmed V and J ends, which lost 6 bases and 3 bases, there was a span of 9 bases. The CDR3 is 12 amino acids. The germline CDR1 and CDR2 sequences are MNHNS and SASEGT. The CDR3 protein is CASSVSGYEQYF. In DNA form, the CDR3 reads TGTGCCAGCAGCGTTAGCGGCTACGAGCAGTACTTC.

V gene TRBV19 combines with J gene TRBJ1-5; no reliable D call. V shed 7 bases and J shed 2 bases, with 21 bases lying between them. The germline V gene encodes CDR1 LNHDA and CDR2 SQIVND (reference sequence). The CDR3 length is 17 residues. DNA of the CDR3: TGTGCCAGTACCCAATATGGGCATACAACGGGCAATCAGCCCCAGCATTTT. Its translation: CASTQYGHTTGNQPQHF.

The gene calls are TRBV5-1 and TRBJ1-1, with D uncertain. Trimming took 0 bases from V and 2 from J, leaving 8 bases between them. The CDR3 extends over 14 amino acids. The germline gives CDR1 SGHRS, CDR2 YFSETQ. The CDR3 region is CASSLGPPNTEAFF. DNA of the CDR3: TGCGCCAGCAGCTTGGGGCCACCTAACACTGAAGCTTTCTTT.

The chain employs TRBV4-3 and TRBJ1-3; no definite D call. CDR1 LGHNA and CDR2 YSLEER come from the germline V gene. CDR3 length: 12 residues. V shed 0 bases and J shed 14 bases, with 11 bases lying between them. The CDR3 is CASSQEGTAVYF. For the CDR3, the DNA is TGCGCCAGCAGCCAAGAAGGCACAGCAGTATATTTT.

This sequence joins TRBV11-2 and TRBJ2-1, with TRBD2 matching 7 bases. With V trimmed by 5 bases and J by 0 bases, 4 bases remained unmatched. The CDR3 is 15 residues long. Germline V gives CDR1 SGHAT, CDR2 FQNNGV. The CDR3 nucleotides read TGTGCCAGCAGCCTAGCGGCGGGCTCCTACAATGAGCAGTTCTTC. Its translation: CASSLAAGSYNEQFF.

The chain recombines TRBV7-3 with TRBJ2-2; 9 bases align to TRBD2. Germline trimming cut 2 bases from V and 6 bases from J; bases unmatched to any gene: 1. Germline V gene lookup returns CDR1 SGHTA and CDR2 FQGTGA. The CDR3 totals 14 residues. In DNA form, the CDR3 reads TGTGCCAGCAGCTTACTAGCGGGACCCGGGGAGCTGTTTTTT. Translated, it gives CASSLLAGPGELFF. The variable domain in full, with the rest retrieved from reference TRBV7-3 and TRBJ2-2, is GAGVSQTPSNKVTEKGKYVELRCDPISGHTALYWYRQSLGQGPEFLIYFQGTGAADDSGLPNDRFFAVRPEGSVSTLKIQRTERGDSAVYLCASSLLAGPGELFFGEGSRLTVL.

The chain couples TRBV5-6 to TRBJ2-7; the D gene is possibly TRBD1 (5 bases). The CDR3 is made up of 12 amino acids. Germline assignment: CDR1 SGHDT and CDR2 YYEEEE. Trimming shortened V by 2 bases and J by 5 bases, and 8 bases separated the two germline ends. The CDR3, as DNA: TGTGCCAGCAGCTTAAGGGGCCACGAGCAGTACTTC. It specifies CASSLRGHEQYF.

CDR3 residues: CSVGDRDNHYGYTF. The CDR3 nucleotides read TGCAGCGTGGGAGACCGGGACAACCACTATGGCTACACCTTC. The gene calls are TRBV29-1 and TRBJ1-2; weak D call: TRBD1 (6 bases). CDR1 SQVTM and CDR2 ANQGSEA come from the germline V gene. The length of the CDR3 is 14 residues. V gave up 6 bases and J gave up 3 bases, with 17 bases separating them. Full variable domain (missing parts from reference TRBV29-1 and TRBJ1-2): SAVISQKPSRDICQRGTSLTIQCQVDSQVTMMFWYRQQPGQSLTLIATANQGSEATYESGFVIDKFPISRPNLTFSTLTVSNMSPEDSSIYLCSVGDRDNHYGYTFGSGTRLTVV.